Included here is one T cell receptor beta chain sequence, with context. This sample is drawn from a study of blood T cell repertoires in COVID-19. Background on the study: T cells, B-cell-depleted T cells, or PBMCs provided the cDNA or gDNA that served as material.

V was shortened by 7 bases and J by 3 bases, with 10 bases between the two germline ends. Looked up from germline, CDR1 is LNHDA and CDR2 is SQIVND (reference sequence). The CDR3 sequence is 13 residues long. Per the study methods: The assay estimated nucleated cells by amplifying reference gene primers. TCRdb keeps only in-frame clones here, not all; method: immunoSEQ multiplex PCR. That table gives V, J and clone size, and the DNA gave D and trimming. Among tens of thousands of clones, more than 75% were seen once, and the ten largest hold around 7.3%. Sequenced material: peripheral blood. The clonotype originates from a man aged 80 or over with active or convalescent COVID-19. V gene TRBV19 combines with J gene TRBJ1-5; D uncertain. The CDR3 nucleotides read TGTGCCAGTAAGGAGGTGGACAATCAGCCCCAGCATTTT. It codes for CASKEVDNQPQHF. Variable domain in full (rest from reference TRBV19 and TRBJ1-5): DGGITQSPKYLFRKEGQNVTLSCEQNLNHDAMYWYRQDPGQGLRLIYYSQIVNDFQKGDIAEGYSVSREKKESFPLTVTSAQKNPTAFYLCASKEVDNQPQHFGDGTRLSIL.